This entry lists 7 T cell receptor beta chains sequenced from one sample in a study of T-cell memory formation after mild COVID-19. Via MiXCR, TCRdb re-called the 5' RACE reads, giving one row per CDR3 protein. The data show 58,000 or so distinct CDR3 sequences, 25% to 35% seen once. The sample comprised PBMCs or a T cell subset sorted from them (not recorded which). The receptor set was obtained from a man in his late teens or twenties who had mild COVID-19 (a few samples of this study predate the infection). Cell type and time point are not known.

This chain connects TRBV6-2 or TRBV6-3 to TRBJ2-3, with 9 bases fitting TRBD2. The V gene end was trimmed by 2 bases and the J gene end by 4 bases; junction bases not matched to a gene: 7. Germline-derived CDR1 and CDR2 are MNHEY and SVGEGT. The CDR3 has 16 amino acids. The CDR3 loop is CASSYPSGTVADTQYF. For the CDR3, the DNA is TGTGCCAGCAGTTACCCTAGCGGGACCGTAGCAGATACGCAGTATTTT.

The genes are TRBV29-1 and TRBJ2-2, with D perhaps TRBD1 or TRBD2 (6 bases each). CDR3 length: 11 amino acids. The germline gives CDR1 SQVTM, CDR2 ANQGSEA. CDR3 sequence: CSTEGGGELFF. The CDR3 DNA reads as TGCAGTACCGAGGGGGGCGGGGAGCTGTTTTTT.

The chain carries TRBV10-3 and TRBJ2-7; no clear D. Trimming took 2 bases from V and 2 from J, leaving 1 base between them. CDR1 ENHRY and CDR2 SYGVKD come from the germline V gene. This CDR3 is 11 amino acids long. In nucleotides, the CDR3 is TGTGCCATCAGTGAGGCCTACGAGCAGTACTTC. It yields the protein CAISEAYEQYF.

This clonotype was counted a few times. In nucleotides, the CDR3 is TGTGCCAGCAGCTTAGTACATTTGACTAGCGGGGGGTCTAGCACAGATACGCAGTATTTT. Its translation: CASSLVHLTSGGSSTDTQYF. This rearrangement joins TRBV11-2 to TRBJ2-3, with 13 bases that match TRBD2. CDR1 SGHAT and CDR2 FQNNGV come from the germline V gene. CDR3 length: 20 amino acids. The V segment lost 1 base and the J segment 0 bases; nucleotides outside the gene matches: 10.

The gene calls are TRBV6-5 and TRBJ2-7, with D tentatively TRBD2 (6 bases). Germline assignment: CDR1 MNHEY and CDR2 SVGAGI. This CDR3 spans 14 amino acids. With 6 bases removed from V and 3 bases from J, the gap between germline ends came to 15 bases. The CDR3 bases are TGTGCCAGCAGCAGGGATCAGGGAGGCTACGAGCAGTACGTC. As protein: CASSRDQGGYEQYV.

This clonotype occurred a few times. The chain couples TRBV29-1 to TRBJ2-3; D call uncertain. This CDR3 comprises 10 residues. The germline V gene encodes CDR1 SQVTM and CDR2 ANQGSEA. V was pared by 4 bases and J by 9 bases, with 8 bases between. The chain's CDR3 is CSVVVLTQYF. The DNA of the CDR3 is TGCAGCGTTGTCGTTTTGACGCAGTATTTT.

This clonotype was detected only a few times. The chain combines TRBV5-1 with TRBJ2-7; 7 bases are shared with TRBD2. With 4 bases clipped from V and 0 bases from J, the junction kept 7 bases outside the gene matches. In germline, CDR1 is SGHRS, CDR2 YFSETQ. CDR3 length: 15 residues. The DNA for the CDR3 is TGCGCCAGCAGCCCCCGGCGGGGGTTCTCCTACGAGCAGTACGTC. Its protein is CASSPRRGFSYEQYV.